The rows below give T cell receptor beta chains drawn from one sample of a study of early T cells in non-severe SARS-CoV-2 infection. TCRdb re-called the 5' RACE reads with MiXCR, one entry per CDR3 protein. The sample records some 48,000 distinct CDR3 sequences, over 5% being singletons. The sample was whole blood, taken at baseline. The receptors were sampled from an adult who was a healthcare worker with PCR-confirmed SARS-CoV-2 infection or an uninfected control (not recorded which). Each CDR3 is given with its conserved first and last residue. The D gene is left open where the match is weak. A row's size may be missing; if present it is once, few, many or a size class.

j_gene | v_gene | d_gene | abundance | CDR3nt | CDR3aa
TRBJ1-2 | TRBV6-2/TRBV6-3 | TRBD1 | many | TGTGCCAGCAGTTACCCCTGGGACAGGGGGCTGCGGTACACCTTC | CASSYPWDRGLRYTF
TRBJ1-2 | TRBV3-1 | TRBD1 | - | TGTGCCAGCAGCCAAGATCCTCGGACAGGGTGCACCTTC | CASSQDPRTGCTF
TRBJ2-5 | TRBV7-9 | TRBD2 | few | TGTGCCAGCAGCCCCCGGGGTAGCGGGAGAAGGCAAGAGACCCAGTACTTC | CASSPRGSGRRQETQYF
TRBJ2-7 | TRBV7-8 | - | many | TGTGCCAGCAGCTTAGCCAACAGGCCTCGGACCCATTACGAGCAGTACTTC | CASSLANRPRTHYEQYF
TRBJ1-1 | TRBV12-3/TRBV12-4 | - | few | TGTGCCAGCACAAAACGACTCCTGAACACTGAAGCTTTCTTT | CASTKRLLNTEAFF
TRBJ2-2 | TRBV9 | - | many | TGTGCCAGCAGCGCTACGACTCCAACCGGGGAGCTGTTTTTT | CASSATTPTGELFF
TRBJ2-7 | TRBV28 | - | few | TGTGCCAGCCTAGGACACTCAGGCTCCTACGAGCAGTACTTC | CASLGHSGSYEQYF
TRBJ1-5 | TRBV20-1 | - | many | TGCAGTGCTGGAGGACGGGGAGATCAGCCCCAGCATTTT | CSAGGRGDQPQHF
TRBJ2-3 | TRBV15 | - | - | TGTGCCACCAGCAGAGATTTGGTAGATACGCAGTATTTT | CATSRDLVDTQYF
TRBJ1-1 | TRBV12-3/TRBV12-4 | - | many | TGTGCCAGCATACCTTTCGACAGCCACACTGAAGCTTTCTTT | CASIPFDSHTEAFF
TRBJ2-1 | TRBV6-5 | TRBD1 | - | TGTGCCAGCAGCACCCCGGGACAGGGAAAAAATGAGCAGTTCTTC | CASSTPGQGKNEQFF
TRBJ1-1 | TRBV5-4 | TRBD1 | - | TGTGCCAGCAGCTTGGGGGGGACAGGGCGAGCTTTCTTT | CASSLGGTGRAFF
TRBJ2-5 | TRBV7-9 | - | few | TGTGCCAGCAGCAGACAGGGACTGGTGGAGACCCAGTACTTC | CASSRQGLVETQYF
TRBJ1-5 | TRBV7-2 | - | - | TGTGCCAGCTCCTTACCGACGAGGGGTGGCAATCAGCCCCAGCATTTT | CASSLPTRGGNQPQHF
TRBJ1-2 | TRBV10-3 | TRBD1 | - | TGTGCCATCAGTGAGTCACACAGGGGGCAAGAAAATGGCTACACCTTC | CAISESHRGQENGYTF
TRBJ1-1 | TRBV27 | - | few | TGTGCCAGCAGGCTTACAGGGAAACTTGAAGCTTTCTTT | CASRLTGKLEAFF
TRBJ1-2 | TRBV20-1 | TRBD1 | many | TGCAGTGCCAACGGACAGGGATCCCGTTATGGCTACACCTTC | CSANGQGSRYGYTF
TRBJ2-1 | TRBV14 | - | many | TGTGCCAGCAGCCCCCTAGGAGGGAGATCCTACAATGAGCAGTTCTTC | CASSPLGGRSYNEQFF
TRBJ2-7 | TRBV7-3 | TRBD1 | many | TGTGCCAGCAGCCGCACGACAGGGGAAGAGCAGTACTTC | CASSRTTGEEQYF
TRBJ1-2 | TRBV6-2/TRBV6-3 | TRBD1 | many | TGTGCCAGCCTGGACAGGGGGCTGGATGGCTACACCTTC | CASLDRGLDGYTF
TRBJ2-1 | TRBV25-1 | TRBD1 | few | TGTGCCAGCATAGGGACAGGGGGCCTTGAGCAGTTCTTC | CASIGTGGLEQFF
TRBJ2-5 | TRBV2 | TRBD1 | few | TGTGCCAGCAGTAAGGACAGGGGGGACGAGACCCAGTACTTC | CASSKDRGDETQYF
TRBJ2-3 | TRBV18 | TRBD1 | many | TGTGCCAGCTCACCACTAGGGACAGGGGGCACGGATACGCAGTATTTT | CASSPLGTGGTDTQYF
TRBJ2-7 | TRBV20-1 | TRBD1 | - | TGCAGTGCTAGCCCCGGGACAGGGGGCTTCGACGAGCAGTACTTC | CSASPGTGGFDEQYF
TRBJ2-5 | TRBV20-1 | TRBD2 | many | TGCAGTGCTACCCCTAGCGGGCAAGAGACCCAGTACTTC | CSATPSGQETQYF
TRBJ2-6 | TRBV27 | - | - | TGTGCCAGCAGTTTACGGTTTGGGCAGCTTGGGGCCAACGTCCTGACTTTC | CASSLRFGQLGANVLTF
TRBJ2-2 | TRBV7-6 | TRBD2 | many | TGTGCCAGCAGCCGGACTAGCGGAGAATACACCGGGGAGCTGTTTTTT | CASSRTSGEYTGELFF
TRBJ2-5 | TRBV5-1 | - | many | TGCGCCAGCAGCTTGTCCGCGTTCCCCGGAGGGCCGCGGGAGACCCAGTACTTC | CASSLSAFPGGPRETQYF
TRBJ2-5 | TRBV28 | - | - | TGTGCCAGCAGTTTATGGGGCAGGGGCCAAGAGACCCAGTACTTC | CASSLWGRGQETQYF